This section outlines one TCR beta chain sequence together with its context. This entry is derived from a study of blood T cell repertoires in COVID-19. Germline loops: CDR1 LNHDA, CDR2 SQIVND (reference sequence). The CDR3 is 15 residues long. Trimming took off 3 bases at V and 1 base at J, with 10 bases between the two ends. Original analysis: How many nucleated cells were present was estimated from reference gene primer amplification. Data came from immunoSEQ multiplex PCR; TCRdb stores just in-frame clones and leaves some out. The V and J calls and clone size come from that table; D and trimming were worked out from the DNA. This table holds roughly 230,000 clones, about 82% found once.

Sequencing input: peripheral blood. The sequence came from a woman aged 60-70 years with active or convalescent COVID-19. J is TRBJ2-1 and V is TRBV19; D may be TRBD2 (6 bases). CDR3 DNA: TGTGCCAGTAGTATGGAGGGGTCTTCCTACAATGAGCAGTTCTTC. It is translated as CASSMEGSSYNEQFF.